This T cell receptor (beta chain) stems from a study of control samples from healthy donors and cancer patients (dated by TCRdb to about 2020). Regarding this clone: Its antigen specificity is not known. No quality values exist for individual bases; no much larger clone is one base distant.

Looking up the germline V gene yields CDR1 SGHRS and CDR2 YFSETQ. Trimmed from V: 4 bases; trimmed from J: 6 bases; junction bases lacking a gene match: 9. The CDR3 contains 16 residues, cysteine and phenylalanine counted. Only the CDR3 portion is preserved as DNA: 48 bases, with reading frame beginning at the first base. The method was the immunoSEQ multiplex PCR assay. This is the immuneACCESS table as TCRdb keeps it, with only in-frame sequences that have V and J called. A part of the clones is gone; compared with another copy, unresolved V genes explain less than half, and the rest is unexplained. Counted in this sample were some 90,000 clones; about 89% of them appeared once. The ten largest clones take up approximately 7.6% of the sample.

The clonotype was recovered from a woman aged 55-69 years in good health. Sequenced sample: blood. The chain is assembled from TRBV5-1 and TRBJ1-4; TRBD1 fits 10 bases in the junction. The CDR3 is CASSIRTGGLYEKLFF. The nucleotides are TGCGCCAGCAGCATACGGACAGGGGGATTATATGAAAAACTGTTTTTT. Beyond the CDR3, the reference TRBV5-1 and TRBJ1-4 genes provide the residues; the full variable domain reads: KAGVTQTPRYLIKTRGQQVTLSCSPISGHRSVSWYQQTPGQGLQFLFEYFSETQRNKGNFPGRFSGRQFSNSRSEMNVSTLELGDSALYLCASSIRTGGLYEKLFFGSGTQLSVL.